This TCR beta chain is from a study of a mutant IDH1 vaccine in newly diagnosed glioma. Background on the study: First vaccine doses came 4-6 weeks after radiotherapy alone, or with temozolomide cycles.

Regarding this clone: Its cognate antigen is unknown.

Generated by immunoSEQ multiplex PCR, the TCRdb table keeps only in-frame clones and is missing some. The sample holds fewer than 55,000 clones; 65% are singletons and the top ten take about 4.8%. Time point meaning: week 47, end of study. Each dose delivered 300 ug of mutant IDH1 20-mer peptide subcutaneously with imiquimod. This TCR came from a man aged 35 to 55 with glioma. Some clones in this sample may be carry-over from other donors' samples. The sample here was peripheral blood mononuclear cells (PBMCs), taken from a glioma patient whose treatment included an IDH1 peptide vaccine.

The CDR3 DNA sequence: TGCGCCAGCAGTGAGTCGGGACTCCGCTACGAGCAGTACTTC. Its translation: CASSESGLRYEQYF. V and J are TRBV10-2 and TRBJ2-7; tentatively, D is TRBD2 (6 bases). The CDR3 totals 14 residues. Per germline, CDR1 WSHSY and CDR2 SAAADI. V dropped 0 bases and J dropped 3 bases, with 9 bases sitting between them.